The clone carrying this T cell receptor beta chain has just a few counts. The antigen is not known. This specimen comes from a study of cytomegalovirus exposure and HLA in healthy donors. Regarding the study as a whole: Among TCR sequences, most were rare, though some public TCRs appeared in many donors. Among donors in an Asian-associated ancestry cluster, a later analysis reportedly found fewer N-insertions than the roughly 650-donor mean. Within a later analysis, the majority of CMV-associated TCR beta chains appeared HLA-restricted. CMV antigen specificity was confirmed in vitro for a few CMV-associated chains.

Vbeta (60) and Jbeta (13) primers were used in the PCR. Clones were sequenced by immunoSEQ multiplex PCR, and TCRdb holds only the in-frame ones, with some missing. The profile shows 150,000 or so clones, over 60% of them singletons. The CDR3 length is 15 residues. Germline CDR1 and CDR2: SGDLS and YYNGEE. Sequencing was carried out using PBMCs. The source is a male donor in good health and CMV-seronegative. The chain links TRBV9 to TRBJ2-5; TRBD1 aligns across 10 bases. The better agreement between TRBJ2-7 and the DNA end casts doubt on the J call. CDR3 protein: CASSVDRGTYYEQYF. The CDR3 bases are TGTGCCAGCAGCGTGGACAGGGGGACCTACTACGAGCAGTACTTC.